These 21 T cell receptor beta chains originate from one sample sequenced in a study of technical replicates of blood from a handful of donors. Sequencing used immunoSEQ multiplex PCR; TCRdb keeps in-frame clones, though not all of them. The sample consists of about 15,000 clones, approximately 80% of them appearing once. What was sequenced was PBMCs. These receptors all stem from a human donor in good health.

The CDR3 protein is CASSKYNEQFF. As DNA, the CDR3 is TGTGCCAGCAGCAAATACAATGAGCAGTTCTTC. The rearrangement links TRBV28 to TRBJ2-1, with no clear D. The V and J ends lost 6 bases and 4 bases respectively, with 4 bases between them. This CDR3 contains 11 residues. CDR1 is MDHEN and CDR2 is SYDVKM in the germline V gene.

This clone was seen once. The gene calls are TRBV27 and TRBJ2-7, with TRBD1 identical over 10 bases. The V and J ends lost 0 bases and 5 bases, in that order; junction bases with no gene match: 13. This CDR3 region has 18 residues. Looked up from germline, CDR1 is MNHEY and CDR2 is SMNVEV (reference sequence). Here the CDR3 DNA reads TGTGCCAGCAGTTTATCGCCACTCGGACAGGGGGGTGACGACGAGCAGTACTTC. It yields the protein CASSLSPLGQGGDDEQYF.

This chain connects TRBV21-1 to TRBJ2-1; the table assigns TRBD2, which was not confirmed against the DNA. TRBV21-1 is a pseudogene locus. The CDR3 is made up of 17 amino acids. The CDR3 is CASPELGLALRPREQFF. The CDR3 nucleotides are TGTGCCAGCCCCGAGTTAGGCCTAGCGCTTCGCCCACGGGAGCAGTTCTTC.

The V gene is TRBV27, the J gene TRBJ2-1; TRBD2 agrees at 8 bases. Germline CDR1 is MNHEY and CDR2 is SMNVEV (reference sequence). V lost 5 bases, J lost 6 bases, and 6 bases stayed unmatched. The CDR3 runs to 14 residues. CDR3 residues: CASSAGGILNEQFF. The CDR3 DNA sequence: TGTGCCAGCAGTGCGGGAGGAATCCTCAATGAGCAGTTCTTC.

The chain joins TRBV5-1 to TRBJ1-1; 9 bases line up with TRBD1. Germline-derived CDR1 and CDR2 are SGHRS and YFSETQ. The CDR3 contains 18 residues. With V trimmed by 2 bases and J by 0 bases, 11 bases remained unmatched. CDR3 residues: CASSLTLGQGLLNTEAFF. The CDR3 coding sequence is TGCGCCAGCAGCTTAACTTTGGGACAGGGTCTTTTGAACACTGAAGCTTTCTTT.

This rearrangement joins TRBV5-6 to TRBJ2-7, with a weak D call TRBD1 (5 bases). Trimming left V 1 base short and J 5 bases short, with 13 bases between. CDR1 is SGHDT, CDR2 YYEEEE, per germline. The CDR3 length is 14 residues. The chain's CDR3 is CASSLSAGPDEQYF. CDR3 bases: TGTGCCAGCAGCTTGTCGGCAGGGCCCGACGAGCAGTACTTC.

Only one count was recorded for this clone. The V call is TRBV4-1, the J call TRBJ2-5, with TRBD1 identical over 10 bases. Trimming took 1 base from V and 3 from J; bases not matched to a gene: 11. The CDR3 length is 18 residues. The germline V gene encodes CDR1 MGHRA and CDR2 YSYEKL. The CDR3 DNA reads as TGCGCCAGCAGCCAAGTGTTTTTAGGGACAGGGGTCGAAGAGACCCAGTACTTC. Translating it yields CASSQVFLGTGVEETQYF.

The chain joins TRBV2 to TRBJ2-3, with D perhaps matching TRBD2 (7 bases). Germline CDR1 SNHLY, CDR2 FYNNEI. The V gene lost 8 bases and the J gene lost 0 bases, with 12 bases spanning the gap. The CDR3 is 14 amino acids. The CDR3 coding sequence is TGTGCCAGCCGGGGGAGGGGGAGCACAGATACGCAGTATTTT. It yields the protein CASRGRGSTDTQYF.

This clone has just a few counts. This chain uses TRBV10-3 with TRBJ1-2; the D is unclear. This CDR3 has 16 residues. Germline assignment: CDR1 ENHRY and CDR2 SYGVKD. Between the trimmed V and J ends, which lost 2 bases and 5 bases, there was a span of 18 bases. The DNA of the CDR3 is TGTGCCATCAGTGAGAACTCCGGGGTAAGGTCTTATGGCTACACCTTC. Residues: CAISENSGVRSYGYTF.

This rearrangement joins TRBV30 to TRBJ1-2; TRBD1 aligns across 7 bases. The CDR3 covers 11 residues. The germline CDR1 and CDR2 sequences are GTSNPN and SVGIG (reference sequence). The J segment lost 9 bases and the V segment lost 7 bases, leaving 8 bases of the junction unmatched. CDR3 residues: CASGQRLSYTF. CDR3 bases: TGTGCCTCGGGACAGCGTCTGAGCTACACCTTC.

The chain combines TRBV10-3 with TRBJ2-7, with D hard to call. Germline V CDR1 and CDR2: ENHRY, SYGVKD. V was cut by 5 bases and J by 6 bases, with 11 bases left in between. The CDR3 has 12 residues. This CDR3 is CAISNSFVEQYF. CDR3 nucleotide sequence: TGTGCCATCAGTAACTCCTTTGTCGAGCAGTACTTC.

The CDR3 coding sequence is TGTGCCATCAGTGCGGGAGGGGAGCGCGAGCAGTACTTC. It yields the protein CAISAGGEREQYF. The V and J genes are TRBV10-3 and TRBJ2-7; TRBD2 agrees at 8 bases. Germline V gene sequence: CDR1 ENHRY, CDR2 SYGVKD. The CDR3 runs to 13 residues. V was clipped by 4 bases and J by 6 bases; unmatched bases: 5.

This clone was found a few times. This chain joins TRBV10-1 and TRBJ2-7, with a tentative D call TRBD1 (6 bases). The ends were cut back, 1 base at V and 0 bases at J, with 10 bases in the middle. Germline-derived CDR1 and CDR2 are WNHNN and SYGVQD (reference sequence). CDR3 length equals 15 residues. The CDR3 nucleotides read TGCGCCAGCAGTGAGTATAGGGGGAGCTCCTACGAGCAGTACTTC. It codes for CASSEYRGSSYEQYF.

This chain joins TRBV5-4 and TRBJ2-3; TRBD1 aligns across 8 bases. The CDR3 loop spans 16 amino acids. V shed 5 bases and J 3 bases; nucleotides not matched to a gene: 11. CDR1 and CDR2 from the germline V gene are SGHNT and YYREEE (reference sequence). The CDR3 sequence: CASRWGPGQETDTQYF. The CDR3 region has the DNA TGTGCCAGCAGGTGGGGACCGGGACAGGAAACAGATACGCAGTATTTT.

This CDR3 reads CASSLTGNNEQFF. The CDR3 DNA follows: TGTGCCAGCAGTCTTACAGGGAACAATGAGCAGTTCTTC. The V call is TRBV25-1, the J call TRBJ2-1; maybe TRBD1 (6 bases). Germline CDR1 MGHDK, CDR2 SYGVNS. Trimming took off 5 bases at V and 5 bases at J, with 10 bases between the two ends. The CDR3 is made up of 13 amino acids.

The chain employs TRBV11-2 and TRBJ2-1; 13 positions agree with TRBD2. Germline V gene data show CDR1 as SGHAT and CDR2 as FQNNGV. With V trimmed by 5 bases and J by 8 bases, 12 bases remained unmatched. The CDR3 is 17 amino acids. In nucleotides, the CDR3 is TGTGCCAGCAGCCCTTTGGACGGGACTAGCGGGGACCATGAGCAGTTCTTC. It specifies CASSPLDGTSGDHEQFF.

V is TRBV6-5 and J is TRBJ2-3; 12 bases agree with TRBD2. Germline CDR1 reads MNHEY; CDR2 reads SVGAGI. The CDR3 extends over 16 amino acids. The V gene end was trimmed by 0 bases and the J gene end by 8 bases; junction bases not matched to a gene: 6. CDR3 coding DNA: TGTGCCAGCAGTTACTCGAATCCTAGCGGGAGGGGTACGCAGTATTTT. It codes for CASSYSNPSGRGTQYF.

The CDR3 DNA reads as TGCGCCAGCAGCTTGGGAGGGGGCGCGGATACGCAGTATTTT. Translated: CASSLGGGADTQYF. This sequence joins TRBV5-1 and TRBJ2-3; TRBD1 matches at 7 bases. The CDR3 totals 14 residues. The V gene's germline CDR1 is SGHRS and CDR2 YFSETQ. V lost 0 bases and J lost 6; bases outside the gene matches: 4. The complete variable domain, with remaining parts taken from reference TRBV5-1 and TRBJ2-3, reads KAGVTQTPRYLIKTRGQQVTLSCSPISGHRSVSWYQQTPGQGLQFLFEYFSETQRNKGNFPGRFSGRQFSNSRSEMNVSTLELGDSALYLCASSLGGGADTQYFGPGTRLTVL.

The rearrangement joins TRBV5-1 to TRBJ2-5; D may be TRBD2 (6 bases). The V gene lost 2 bases and the J gene lost 5 bases, with 19 bases spanning the gap. The CDR3 covers 16 residues. CDR1 SGHRS and CDR2 YFSETQ come from the germline V gene. The CDR3 reads CASSLTTGTAGETQYF. CDR3 nucleotide sequence: TGCGCCAGCAGCTTAACGACCGGGACGGCGGGGGAGACCCAGTACTTC. Supplemented by reference TRBV5-1 and TRBJ2-5, the full variable domain reads KAGVTQTPRYLIKTRGQQVTLSCSPISGHRSVSWYQQTPGQGLQFLFEYFSETQRNKGNFPGRFSGRQFSNSRSEMNVSTLELGDSALYLCASSLTTGTAGETQYFGPGTRLLVL.

This rearrangement joins TRBV5-1 to TRBJ2-1, with 9 nucleotides matching TRBD2. Germline loops: CDR1 SGHRS, CDR2 YFSETQ. With 7 bases clipped from V and 6 bases from J, the junction kept 17 bases outside the gene matches. The CDR3 contains 17 residues. The CDR3 sequence is CASLHGAGGPRFNEQFF. The DNA for the CDR3 is TGCGCCAGCTTACATGGGGCGGGAGGGCCGAGATTCAATGAGCAGTTCTTC.

This clone appeared a single time. The genes are TRBV19 and TRBJ1-2; 8 bases align to TRBD1. CDR1 is LNHDA, CDR2 SQIVND, per germline (reference sequence). The CDR3 has 15 residues. V was pared by 6 bases and J by 8 bases, with 14 bases of the junction left unmatched. This CDR3 reads CASSGSRGRTHGYTF. CDR3 nucleotides: TGTGCCAGTAGCGGTTCCAGGGGGCGCACTCACGGCTACACCTTC.